The present TCR beta chain was sequenced within a study of cytomegalovirus exposure and HLA in healthy donors. The PCR used 60 Vbeta and 13 Jbeta primers. Sequencing used immunoSEQ multiplex PCR; TCRdb keeps in-frame clones, though not all of them. Recorded here are 75,000 to 95,000 clones; the top ten clones represent about 5%. The CDR3 has 12 amino acids. V was pared by 4 bases and J by 6 bases, with 12 bases between. Germline values: CDR1 GTSNPN, CDR2 SVGIG (reference sequence). The specimen sequenced was PBMCs. V gene TRBV30 combines with J gene TRBJ2-5; a possible D gene is TRBD1 (6 bases). This TCR was recovered from a man younger than 45 in good health and CMV-seronegative. The CDR3 here is CAWKDQGKTQYF. CDR3 coding DNA: TGTGCCTGGAAGGACCAGGGGAAGACCCAGTACTTC.